Each of the 25 T cell receptor beta chains below was sequenced from the same sample in a study of blood T cells in healthy people across ages. It was with a sample-barcoded 5' primer and a J-beta primer mix that a second PCR of about 7 to 12 cycles was run. MiXCR was run by TCRdb on the 5' RACE reads, yielding one entry per CDR3 protein. The table shows around 1,000,000 distinct CDR3 sequences, with 25% occurring only once. This same sample was also taken into another study, of T cells of mothers and their children.

The material sequenced was blood. The receptor source for this set is a girl between 2 and 10 years old in good health.

The genes are TRBV28 and TRBJ2-3, with TRBD1 matching 7 bases. V gave up 7 bases and J gave up 2 bases; unmatched junction bases: 6. Germline CDR1 is MDHEN and CDR2 is SYDVKM. The CDR3 loop spans 14 amino acids. CDR3 DNA: TGTGCCAGCACTTCAGGGGGAGTCACAGATACGCAGTATTTT. This translates into CASTSGGVTDTQYF.

The chain joins TRBV29-1 to TRBJ1-2; D unclear. The CDR3 contains 12 residues. Trimming cost V 3 bases and J 8 bases, with 13 bases left between them. Germline loops: CDR1 SQVTM, CDR2 ANQGSEA. In nucleotides, the CDR3 is TGCAGCGTTGAGGCCACGGGCCTAGGCTACACCTTC. This encodes CSVEATGLGYTF.

In this sample, this clonotype turned up a few times. The CDR3 sequence: CASSSPRTSGRDEQFF. Written as DNA, the CDR3 is TGTGCCAGCAGCTCACCTCGGACTAGCGGGAGGGATGAGCAGTTCTTC. The chain uses TRBV13 and TRBJ2-1; TRBD2 matches at 15 bases. J was trimmed by 8 bases and V by 4 bases; bases with no gene match: 6. Looked up from germline, CDR1 is PRHDT and CDR2 is FYEKMQ (reference sequence). The CDR3 is 16 residues long.

Comments on this clonotype: Its ends do not fully match the called genes, so a read error is possible. The J gene is TRBJ1-4, the V gene TRBV29-1; possibly TRBD1 for D (5 bases). The CDR3 covers 14 residues. Germline V gene lookup returns CDR1 SQVTM and CDR2 ANQGSEA. This CDR3 reads CNVGQVGENEKLFF. CDR3 sequence (DNA): TGCAACGTTGGGCAAGTGGGGGAGAATGAAAAACTGTTTTTT.

This clonotype was recorded a few times. The rearrangement uses TRBV4-2 and TRBJ2-7; D is ambiguous. The CDR3 consists of 17 residues. Germline loops: CDR1 LGHNA, CDR2 YNFKEQ. The V gene lost 0 bases and the J gene lost 5 bases, with 20 bases spanning the gap. The CDR3 DNA sequence: TGTGCCAGCAGCCAAGATATGGCCCCTCGAGAGCAACACGAGCAGTACTTC. Translating gives CASSQDMAPREQHEQYF.

As for this clonotype: The conserved phenylalanine or tryptophan is not found at the CDR3 terminus, so this likely reflects a read error. The rearrangement links TRBV5-1 to TRBJ2-1; 10 bases agree with TRBD2. The CDR3 spans 16 residues. Per germline, CDR1 SGHRS and CDR2 YFSETQ. V trimming: 3 bases; J trimming: 7 bases; junction bases outside the gene matches: 10. The CDR3 region is CASSSLAGGSGNEQFS. In DNA form, the CDR3 reads TGCGCCAGCAGCTCCTTAGCGGGAGGCTCGGGGAATGAGCAGTTCTCC.

V is TRBV28 and J is TRBJ2-7; D not resolved. This CDR3 region has 14 residues. Germline V gives CDR1 MDHEN, CDR2 SYDVKM. The ends were cut back, 3 bases at V and 2 bases at J, with 11 bases in the middle. The CDR3 loop is CASSFEGDPYEQYF. CDR3 DNA: TGTGCCAGCAGTTTCGAAGGAGATCCCTACGAGCAGTACTTC. Using reference TRBV28 and TRBJ2-7 for the parts outside the CDR3, the full variable domain is DVKVTQSSRYLVKRTGEKVFLECVQDMDHENMFWYRQDPGLGLRLIYFSYDVKMKEKGDIPEGYSVSREKKERFSLILESASTNQTSMYLCASSFEGDPYEQYFGPGTRLTVT.

The rearrangement uses TRBV10-3 and TRBJ2-3; D is possibly TRBD2 (5 bases). The CDR3 runs to 14 residues. The ends were cut back, 10 bases at V and 2 bases at J, with 16 bases in the middle. Germline CDR1 is ENHRY and CDR2 is SYGVKD. For the CDR3, the DNA is TGTGCCACCAGCAGAAGCGGTAACACAGATACGCAGTATTTT. It translates to CATSRSGNTDTQYF.

The V gene is TRBV6-6, the J gene TRBJ2-2; D unresolved. The germline gives CDR1 MNHNY, CDR2 SVGAGI (reference sequence). Trimming removed 6 bases at V and 3 bases at J, with 11 bases between. The CDR3 sequence is 14 residues long. The CDR3 region has the DNA TGTGCCAGCAGCCTAGGACCTCACACCGGGGAGCTGTTTTTT. Translating it yields CASSLGPHTGELFF.

This clonotype was found a few times. The rearrangement joins TRBV7-8 to TRBJ1-4; 10 bases line up with TRBD1. V was clipped by 4 bases and J by 4 bases; unmatched bases: 6. CDR3 size: 16 residues. Germline assignment: CDR1 SGHVS and CDR2 FQNEAQ. CDR3 coding DNA: TGTGCCAGCAGCTCCGAGTGGGACAGGGGTAATGAAAAACTGTTTTTT. Residues: CASSSEWDRGNEKLFF.

The chain employs TRBV6-5 and TRBJ2-6; no reliable D call. The V end was cut by 7 bases, the J end by 2 bases, with 6 bases between. The CDR3 runs to 13 residues. CDR1 and CDR2 (germline): MNHEY, SVGAGI. The CDR3 DNA reads as TGTGCCAGCACCCTAACTGGGGCCAACGTCCTGACTTTC. Its protein product is CASTLTGANVLTF.

This clonotype was found a few times. The J gene is TRBJ2-5, the V gene TRBV29-1; D is unresolved. The DNA end is a closer match to TRBJ2-7, so the J assignment may be wrong. There are 15 residues in the CDR3. Germline V gene lookup returns CDR1 SQVTM and CDR2 ANQGSEA. The CDR3 sequence is CSVLGFGISSYEQYF. In DNA form, the CDR3 reads TGCAGCGTTCTCGGATTCGGAATAAGCTCCTACGAGCAGTACTTC.

The genes are TRBV28 and TRBJ1-3; D gene uncertain. The length of the CDR3 is 15 residues. V was pared by 2 bases and J by 1 base, with 9 bases between. CDR1 is MDHEN, CDR2 SYDVKM, per germline. CDR3: CASSLAAGSGNTIYF. The CDR3 nucleotides are TGTGCCAGCAGTTTAGCTGCGGGGTCTGGAAACACCATATATTTT.

V is TRBV7-3 and J is TRBJ2-1, with TRBD1 as a possible D gene (5 bases). Trimming removed 1 base at V and 7 bases at J, with 14 bases between. CDR3 length: 15 amino acids. Germline CDR1 SGHTA, CDR2 FQGTGA. CDR3: CASSLSVDSSNEQFF. The CDR3 DNA is TGTGCCAGCAGCTTAAGTGTTGACAGTTCAAATGAGCAGTTCTTC.

This clonotype was recorded many times. The chain joins TRBV6-2 or TRBV6-3 to TRBJ2-7, with D tentatively TRBD1 or TRBD2 (5 bases each). From germline, CDR1 is MNHEY and CDR2 SVGEGT. With 4 bases removed from V and 3 bases from J, the gap between germline ends came to 10 bases. The CDR3 is 13 amino acids. The CDR3 here is CASSWDRDYEQYF. DNA of the CDR3: TGTGCCAGCAGTTGGGACCGCGACTACGAGCAGTACTTC.

This clonotype was recorded a few times. One base away lies a much larger clone, so this may be a sequencing read error. The rearrangement joins TRBV11-2 to TRBJ2-1; 8 nucleotides line up with TRBD2. V dropped 7 bases and J dropped 7; count of bases not matched to a gene: 3. CDR1 and CDR2 from the germline V gene are SGHAT and FQNNGV. The CDR3 contains 12 residues. This chain's CDR3 is CASTPGGNEQFF. The CDR3 DNA is TGTGCCAGCACCCCGGGGGGGAATGAGCAGTTCTTC.

This sequence joins TRBV29-1 and TRBJ2-4; possibly TRBD1 or TRBD2 for D (5 bases each). CDR1 SQVTM and CDR2 ANQGSEA come from the germline V gene. V lost 4 bases to trimming and J lost 7 bases, with 8 bases between them. This CDR3 region has 11 residues. The CDR3 sequence is CSVGGGNIQYF. CDR3 in DNA: TGCAGCGTTGGGGGCGGGAACATTCAGTACTTC.

This clonotype was seen a handful of times. The rearrangement uses TRBV29-1 and TRBJ2-3; D is perhaps TRBD1 or TRBD2 (5 bases each). The germline V gene encodes CDR1 SQVTM and CDR2 ANQGSEA. CDR3 length: 15 residues. Trimming stripped 4 bases from V and 2 bases from J, with 16 bases between. The CDR3: CSVATRGADTDTQYF. As DNA, the CDR3 is TGCAGCGTTGCGACTCGAGGGGCAGACACAGATACGCAGTATTTT.

The chain is built from TRBV7-6 and TRBJ2-2, with D possibly called TRBD1 or TRBD2 (5 bases each). The V end was cut by 5 bases, the J end by 13 bases, with 20 bases between. The germline CDR1 and CDR2 sequences are SGHVS and FNYEAQ. The CDR3 runs to 14 residues. The CDR3 region has the DNA TGTGCCAGCAGCACGGGACCCACCTTCGGCGGGCTGTTTTTT. This sequence encodes CASSTGPTFGGLFF. Filled out from reference TRBV7-6 and TRBJ2-2, the complete variable domain reads GAGVSQSPRYKVTKRGQDVALRCDPISGHVSLYWYRQALGQGPEFLTYFNYEAQQDKSGLPNDRFSAERPEGSISTLTIQRTEQRDSAMYRCASSTGPTFGGLFFGEGSRLTVL.

V gene TRBV7-4 combines with J gene TRBJ2-5; TRBD2 is a possible D gene (5 bases). Trimming cost V 7 bases and J 7 bases, with 13 bases left between them. Germline CDR1 is SGHVT and CDR2 is SQSDAQ. There are 12 residues in the CDR3. The CDR3 protein is CASTGVCVTQYF. CDR3 in DNA: TGTGCCAGCACCGGGGTTTGCGTGACCCAGTACTTC.

This chain joins TRBV3-1 and TRBJ2-5, with D perhaps being TRBD1 or TRBD2 (7 bases each). Germline CDR1 LGHDT, CDR2 YNNKEL (reference sequence). The V end was cut by 4 bases, the J end by 5 bases, with 26 bases between. The CDR3 sequence is 18 residues long. CDR3 sequence: CASSPEFPLASDRETQYF. The CDR3 DNA is TGTGCCAGCAGCCCCGAGTTCCCACTAGCGTCGGACAGGGAGACCCAGTACTTC.

The genes are TRBV29-1 and TRBJ2-5; TRBD1 or TRBD2 may be the D gene (7 bases each). The DNA matches TRBJ2-1 better at its end, which makes the J call doubtful. Per germline, CDR1 SQVTM and CDR2 ANQGSEA. The CDR3 runs to 15 residues. The CDR3 DNA is TGCAGCGTGTCTACAGGGGACTACTTCTACAATGAGCAGTTCTTC. This encodes CSVSTGDYFYNEQFF.

The chain is built from TRBV7-2 and TRBJ2-7; perhaps TRBD1 as D (5 bases). CDR3 size: 14 residues. Trimming left V 6 bases short and J 1 base short, with 13 bases between. Germline V gene lookup returns CDR1 SGHTA and CDR2 FQGNSA. The CDR3 is CASSHDSQSYEQYF. The CDR3 coding sequence is TGTGCCAGCAGTCACGACAGCCAGTCCTACGAGCAGTACTTC.

The J gene is TRBJ1-1, the V gene TRBV27; D might be TRBD1 (5 bases). CDR3 size: 16 residues. The V end was cut by 6 bases, the J end by 1 base, with 18 bases between. Germline V gives CDR1 MNHEY, CDR2 SMNVEV (reference sequence). The CDR3 here is CASSCLCGDGNTEAFF. CDR3 DNA: TGTGCCAGCAGCTGCCTGTGTGGGGACGGGAACACTGAAGCTTTCTTT.

DNA for the CDR3: TGCGCCAGCAGCTTACAGGGGCGAGTTGAAGAGACCCAGTACTTC. Translating it yields CASSLQGRVEETQYF. The V gene is TRBV5-1, the J gene TRBJ2-5; TRBD1 matches at 7 bases. CDR1 SGHRS and CDR2 YFSETQ come from the germline V gene. V was pared by 2 bases and J by 3 bases, with 7 bases of the junction left unmatched. The CDR3 length is 15 residues.